The text below deals with one T cell receptor beta chain. Its antigen is still unknown. Germline CDR1 is LNHDA and CDR2 is SQIVND (reference sequence). With 1 base clipped from V and 4 bases from J, the junction kept 4 bases outside the gene matches. This CDR3 is 16 amino acids long. This specimen comes from a study of regulatory dendritic cells for organ transplantation. The method was immunoSEQ multiplex PCR; TCRdb's version includes in-frame clones alone and lacks a portion of them. In the table there are 25,000 to 30,000 clones, roughly 85% of which are singletons. General study findings and limits: Mature dendritic cells appeared to drive more memory CD8+ clonal expansion than regulatory ones. Alloreactive memory CD8+ T cell pools varied considerably between individuals. Among resting subsets, memory CD8+ cells contained the most alloreactive clonotypes. Memory CD8+ T cells were the most oligoclonal; naive cells were highly diverse.

This sequence joins TRBV19 and TRBJ2-3; TRBD2 aligns across 11 bases. This receptor was taken from a human donor in good health. Source material: memory CD4+ T cells from blood. Documented subset: CD45RO+ memory T cells. CDR3 loop: CASSIVAGGPSDTQYF. The CDR3 nucleotides are TGTGCCAGTAGTATAGTAGCGGGGGGGCCCTCAGATACGCAGTATTTT.